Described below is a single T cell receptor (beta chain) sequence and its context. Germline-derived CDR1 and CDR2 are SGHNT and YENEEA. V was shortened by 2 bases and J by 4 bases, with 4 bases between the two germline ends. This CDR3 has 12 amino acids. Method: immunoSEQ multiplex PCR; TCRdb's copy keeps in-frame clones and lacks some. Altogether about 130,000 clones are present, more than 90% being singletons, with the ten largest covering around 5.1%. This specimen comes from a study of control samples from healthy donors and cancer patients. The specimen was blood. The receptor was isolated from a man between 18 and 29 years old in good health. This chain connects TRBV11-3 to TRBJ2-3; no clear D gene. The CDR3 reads CASSLLPDTQYF. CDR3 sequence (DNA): TGTGCCAGCAGCTTACTTCCAGATACGCAGTATTTT.